This entry describes one T cell receptor beta chain. Germline and junction disagree at one end, which may indicate a read error. This sample is drawn from a study of shared clonotypes between healthy human individuals. The input for sorted-subset replicate PCRs was around 0.2 ug DNA, tens of thousands of T cell genomes. Original methodology: Filtering was not the same, since immunoSEQ gave junction-only sequences without quality scores. Repertoires were generated with immunoSEQ multiplex PCR, while TCRdb's copy carries only in-frame clones and drops some. For V, J and clone size, that table is used; D and trimming come from the DNA. The data hold around 750,000 clones, with approximately 79% observed a single time. Among the donors, all were Caucasian adults who lived in Nashville, Tennessee. CD4+ cells underwent separation, giving CD45RA+ naive and CD45RA-negative memory subsets. Germline CDR1 LGHNA, CDR2 YNFKEQ. CDR3 size: 14 residues.

This chain joins TRBV4-2 and TRBJ2-5; D might be TRBD1 (6 bases). Sequences were obtained from memory CD4+ T cells sorted from blood. Subset specified: CD45RA-negative fraction. The clonotype was recovered from a woman aged 25 to 45 in good health. CDR3 protein: CASSQVTGQETQHF. The CDR3 DNA reads TGTGCCAGCAGCCAAGTTACAGGGCAAGAGACCCAGCACTTC.